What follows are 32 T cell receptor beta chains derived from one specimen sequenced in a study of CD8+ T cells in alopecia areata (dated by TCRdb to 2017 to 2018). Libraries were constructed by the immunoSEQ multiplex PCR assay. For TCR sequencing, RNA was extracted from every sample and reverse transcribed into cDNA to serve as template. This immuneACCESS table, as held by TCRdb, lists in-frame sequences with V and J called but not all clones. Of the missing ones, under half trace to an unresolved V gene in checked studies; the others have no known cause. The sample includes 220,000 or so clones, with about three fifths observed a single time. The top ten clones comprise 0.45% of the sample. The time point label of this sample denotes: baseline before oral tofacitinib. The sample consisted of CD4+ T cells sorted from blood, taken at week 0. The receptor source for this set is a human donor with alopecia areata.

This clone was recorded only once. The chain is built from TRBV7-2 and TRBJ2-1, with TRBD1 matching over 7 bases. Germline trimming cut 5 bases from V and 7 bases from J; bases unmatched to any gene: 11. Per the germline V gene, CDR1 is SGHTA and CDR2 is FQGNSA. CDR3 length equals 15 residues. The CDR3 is CASSQGQLLLNEQFF. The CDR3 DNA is TGTGCCAGCAGCCAGGGACAGTTACTATTAAATGAGCAGTTCTTC.

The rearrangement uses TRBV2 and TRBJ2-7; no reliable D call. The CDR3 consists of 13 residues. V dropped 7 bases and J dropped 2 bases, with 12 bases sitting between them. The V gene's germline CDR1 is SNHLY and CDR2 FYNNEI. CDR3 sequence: CASKVGSTYEQYF. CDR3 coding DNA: TGTGCCAGCAAGGTCGGTTCGACCTACGAGCAGTACTTC.

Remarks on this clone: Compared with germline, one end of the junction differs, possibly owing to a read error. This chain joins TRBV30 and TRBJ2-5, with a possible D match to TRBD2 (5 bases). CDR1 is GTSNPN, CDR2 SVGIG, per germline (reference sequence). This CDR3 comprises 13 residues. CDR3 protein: CAWSNGVQEAQYF. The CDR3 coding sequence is TGTGCCTGGAGTAACGGGGTGCAAGAGGCCCAGTACTTC.

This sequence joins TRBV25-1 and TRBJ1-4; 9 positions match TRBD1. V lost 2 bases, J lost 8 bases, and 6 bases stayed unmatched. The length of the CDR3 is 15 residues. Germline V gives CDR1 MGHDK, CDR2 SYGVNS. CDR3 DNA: TGTGCCAGCAGTGAAGACGGGACAGGGTACGAAAAACTGTTTTTT. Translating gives CASSEDGTGYEKLFF.

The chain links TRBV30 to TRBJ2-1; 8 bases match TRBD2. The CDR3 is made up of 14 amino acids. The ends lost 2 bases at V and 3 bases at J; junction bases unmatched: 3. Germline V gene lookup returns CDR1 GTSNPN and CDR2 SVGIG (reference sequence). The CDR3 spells CAWSSLAGYNEQFF. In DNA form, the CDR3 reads TGTGCCTGGAGTAGTCTAGCGGGCTACAATGAGCAGTTCTTC.

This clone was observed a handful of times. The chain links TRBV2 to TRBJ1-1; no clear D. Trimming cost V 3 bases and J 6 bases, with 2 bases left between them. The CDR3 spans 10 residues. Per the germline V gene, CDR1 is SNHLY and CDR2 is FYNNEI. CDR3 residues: CASSESEAFF. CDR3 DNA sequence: TGTGCCAGCAGTGAGTCTGAAGCTTTCTTT.

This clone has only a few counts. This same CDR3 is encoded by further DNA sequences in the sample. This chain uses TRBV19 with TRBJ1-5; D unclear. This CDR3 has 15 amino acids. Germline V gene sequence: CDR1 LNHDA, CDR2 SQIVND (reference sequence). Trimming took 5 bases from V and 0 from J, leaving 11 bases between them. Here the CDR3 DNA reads TGTGCCAGTAGTCTTCCGGGTCATAGCAATCAGCCCCAGCATTTT. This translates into CASSLPGHSNQPQHF.

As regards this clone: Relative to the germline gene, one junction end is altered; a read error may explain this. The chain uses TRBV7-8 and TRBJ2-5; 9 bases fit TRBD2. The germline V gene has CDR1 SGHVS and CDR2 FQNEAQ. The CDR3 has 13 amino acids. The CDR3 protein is CASSSSSTSGWHF. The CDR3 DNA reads TGTGCCAGCAGCTCCTCGTCAACTAGCGGGTGGCACTTC.

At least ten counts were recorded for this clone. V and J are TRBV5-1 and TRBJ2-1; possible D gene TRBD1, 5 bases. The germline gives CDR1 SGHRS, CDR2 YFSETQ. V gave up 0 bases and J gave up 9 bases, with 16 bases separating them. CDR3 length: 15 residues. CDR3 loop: CASSLEGVHNREQFF. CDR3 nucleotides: TGCGCCAGCAGCTTGGAAGGGGTTCACAATCGTGAGCAGTTCTTC.

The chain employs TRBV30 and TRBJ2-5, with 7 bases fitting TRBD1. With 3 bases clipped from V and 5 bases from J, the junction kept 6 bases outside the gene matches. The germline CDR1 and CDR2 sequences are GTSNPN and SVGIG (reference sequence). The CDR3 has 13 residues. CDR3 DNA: TGTGCCTGGAGATCGACAGGGAAGGAGACCCAGTACTTC. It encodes CAWRSTGKETQYF.

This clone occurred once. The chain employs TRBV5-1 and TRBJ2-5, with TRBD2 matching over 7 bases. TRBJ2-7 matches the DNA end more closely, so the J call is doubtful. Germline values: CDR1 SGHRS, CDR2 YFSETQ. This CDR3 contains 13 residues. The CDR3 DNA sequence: TGCGCCAGCAGCCGGGAGGCCTCCTACGAGCAGTACTTC. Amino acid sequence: CASSREASYEQYF.

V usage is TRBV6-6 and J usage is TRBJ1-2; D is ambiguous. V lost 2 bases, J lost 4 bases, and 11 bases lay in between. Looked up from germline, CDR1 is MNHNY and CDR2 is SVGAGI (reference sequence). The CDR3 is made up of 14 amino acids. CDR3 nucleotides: TGTGCCAGCAGTTACCGTGTTCCCGGCTATGGCTACACCTTC. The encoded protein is CASSYRVPGYGYTF.

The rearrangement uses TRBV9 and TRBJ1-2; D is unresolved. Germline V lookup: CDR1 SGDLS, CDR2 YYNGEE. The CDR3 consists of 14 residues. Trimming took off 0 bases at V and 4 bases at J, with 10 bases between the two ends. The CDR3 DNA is TGTGCCAGCAGCGTAGCCCCGAAGTCCTATGGCTACACCTTC. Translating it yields CASSVAPKSYGYTF. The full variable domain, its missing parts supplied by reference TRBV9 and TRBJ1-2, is DSGVTQTPKHLITATGQRVTLRCSPRSGDLSVYWYQQSLDQGLQFLIQYYNGEERAKGNILERFSAQQFPDLHSELNLSSLELGDSALYFCASSVAPKSYGYTFGSGTRLTVV.

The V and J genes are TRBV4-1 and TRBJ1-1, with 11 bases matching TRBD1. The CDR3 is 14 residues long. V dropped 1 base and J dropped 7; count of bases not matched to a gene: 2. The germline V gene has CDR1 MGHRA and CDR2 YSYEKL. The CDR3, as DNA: TGCGCCAGCAGCCAAGGGACAGGGGGCGGTGAAGCTTTCTTT. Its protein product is CASSQGTGGGEAFF.

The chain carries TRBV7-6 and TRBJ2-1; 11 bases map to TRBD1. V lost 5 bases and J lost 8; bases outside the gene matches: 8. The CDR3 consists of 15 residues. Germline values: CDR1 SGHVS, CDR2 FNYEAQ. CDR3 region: CASSPRTGGNDEQFF. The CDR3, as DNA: TGTGCCAGCAGCCCCCGGACAGGGGGCAACGATGAGCAGTTCTTC.

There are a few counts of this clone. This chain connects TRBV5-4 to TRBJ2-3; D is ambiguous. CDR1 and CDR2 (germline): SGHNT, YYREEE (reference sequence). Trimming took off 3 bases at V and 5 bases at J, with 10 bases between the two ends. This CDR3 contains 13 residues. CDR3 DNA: TGTGCCAGCAGCTCGATGGTAGGAGATACGCAGTATTTT. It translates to CASSSMVGDTQYF.

CDR3 region: CASSLSTSTGELFF. CDR3 DNA: TGTGCCAGCAGCTTAAGTACTTCTACCGGGGAGCTGTTTTTT. The V gene is TRBV7-3, the J gene TRBJ2-2; D call uncertain. Trimming removed 1 base at V and 5 bases at J, with 8 bases between. This CDR3 contains 14 residues. CDR1 is SGHTA, CDR2 FQGTGA, per germline.

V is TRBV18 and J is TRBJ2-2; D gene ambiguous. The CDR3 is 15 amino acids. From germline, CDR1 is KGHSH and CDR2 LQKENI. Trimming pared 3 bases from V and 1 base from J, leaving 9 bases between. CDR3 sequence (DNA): TGTGCCAGCTCACCGACACTCGTGAACACCGGGGAGCTGTTTTTT. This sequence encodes CASSPTLVNTGELFF.

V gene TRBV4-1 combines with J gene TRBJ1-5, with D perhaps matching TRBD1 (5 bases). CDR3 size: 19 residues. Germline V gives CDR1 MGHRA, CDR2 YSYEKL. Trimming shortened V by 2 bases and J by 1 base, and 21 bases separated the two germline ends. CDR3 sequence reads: CASSQFPPWPEGSNQPQHF. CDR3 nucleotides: TGCGCCAGCAGCCAATTTCCACCGTGGCCCGAGGGGAGCAATCAGCCCCAGCATTTT.

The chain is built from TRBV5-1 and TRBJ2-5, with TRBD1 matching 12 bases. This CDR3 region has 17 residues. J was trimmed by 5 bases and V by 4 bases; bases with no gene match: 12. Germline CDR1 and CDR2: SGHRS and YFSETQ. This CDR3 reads CASSPPPGQGARETQYF. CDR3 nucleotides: TGCGCCAGCAGCCCCCCCCCGGGACAGGGGGCGAGGGAGACCCAGTACTTC. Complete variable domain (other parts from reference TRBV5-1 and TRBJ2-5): KAGVTQTPRYLIKTRGQQVTLSCSPISGHRSVSWYQQTPGQGLQFLFEYFSETQRNKGNFPGRFSGRQFSNSRSEMNVSTLELGDSALYLCASSPPPGQGARETQYFGPGTRLLVL.

The CDR3 DNA sequence: TGTGCCAGCAGTGGTTCTGGGACGTCGGGTCAGCCCCAGCATTTT. It specifies CASSGSGTSGQPQHF. The V gene is TRBV2, the J gene TRBJ1-5; D might be TRBD1 (5 bases). The germline V gene has CDR1 SNHLY and CDR2 FYNNEI. V was trimmed by 4 bases and J by 6 bases, leaving 16 bases between them. CDR3 length equals 15 residues.

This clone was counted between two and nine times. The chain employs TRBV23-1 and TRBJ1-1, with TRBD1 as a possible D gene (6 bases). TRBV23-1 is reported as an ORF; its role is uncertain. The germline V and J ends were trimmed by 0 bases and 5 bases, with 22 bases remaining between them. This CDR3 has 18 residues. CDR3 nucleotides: TGCGCCAGCAGTCAATCTTCCGAGGTGTCGGACAGAGGGACTGAAGCTTTCTTT. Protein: CASSQSSEVSDRGTEAFF.

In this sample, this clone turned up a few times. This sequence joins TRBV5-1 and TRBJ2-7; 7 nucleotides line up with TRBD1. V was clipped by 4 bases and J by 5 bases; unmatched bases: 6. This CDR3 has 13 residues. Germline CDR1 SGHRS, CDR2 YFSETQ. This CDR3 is CASSLATGDEQYF. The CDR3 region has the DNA TGCGCCAGCAGCCTCGCTACAGGGGACGAGCAGTACTTC.

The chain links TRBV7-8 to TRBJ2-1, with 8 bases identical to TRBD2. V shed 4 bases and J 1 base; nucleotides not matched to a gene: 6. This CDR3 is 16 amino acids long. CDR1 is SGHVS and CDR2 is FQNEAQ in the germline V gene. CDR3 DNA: TGTGCCAGCAGCTCCTATAGCGGGAATTCCTACAATGAGCAGTTCTTC. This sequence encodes CASSSYSGNSYNEQFF.

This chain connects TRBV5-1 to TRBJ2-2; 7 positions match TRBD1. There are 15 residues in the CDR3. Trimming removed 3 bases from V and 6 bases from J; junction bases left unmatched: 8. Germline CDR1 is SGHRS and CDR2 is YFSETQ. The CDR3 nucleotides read TGCGCCAGCAGCTCGGTATACAGGGGTCCCGGGGAGCTGTTTTTT. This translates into CASSSVYRGPGELFF.

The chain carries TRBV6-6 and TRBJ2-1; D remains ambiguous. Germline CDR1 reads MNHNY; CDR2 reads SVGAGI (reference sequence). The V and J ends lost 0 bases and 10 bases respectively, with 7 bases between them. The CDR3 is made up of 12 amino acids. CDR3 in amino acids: CASSYSRQEQFF. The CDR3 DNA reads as TGTGCCAGCAGTTACTCGAGGCAGGAGCAGTTCTTC.

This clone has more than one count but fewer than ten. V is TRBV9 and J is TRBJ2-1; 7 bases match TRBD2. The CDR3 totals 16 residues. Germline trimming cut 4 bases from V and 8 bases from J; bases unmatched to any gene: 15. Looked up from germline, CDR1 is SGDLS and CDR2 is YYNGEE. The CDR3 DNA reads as TGTGCCAGCAGCCGGGGAGGGGAGGGGAATCTTCATGAGCAGTTCTTC. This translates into CASSRGGEGNLHEQFF.

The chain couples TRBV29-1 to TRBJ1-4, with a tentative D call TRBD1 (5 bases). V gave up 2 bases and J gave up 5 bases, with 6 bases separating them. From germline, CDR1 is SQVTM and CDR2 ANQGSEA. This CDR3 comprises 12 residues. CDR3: CSVEWGNEKLFF. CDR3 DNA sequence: TGCAGCGTTGAATGGGGGAATGAAAAACTGTTTTTT.

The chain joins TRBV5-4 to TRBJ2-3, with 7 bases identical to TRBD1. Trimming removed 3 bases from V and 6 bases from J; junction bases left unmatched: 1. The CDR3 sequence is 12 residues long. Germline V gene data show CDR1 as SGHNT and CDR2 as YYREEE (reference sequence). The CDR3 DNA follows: TGTGCCAGCAGCTCACAGGGGGATACGCAGTATTTT. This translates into CASSSQGDTQYF.

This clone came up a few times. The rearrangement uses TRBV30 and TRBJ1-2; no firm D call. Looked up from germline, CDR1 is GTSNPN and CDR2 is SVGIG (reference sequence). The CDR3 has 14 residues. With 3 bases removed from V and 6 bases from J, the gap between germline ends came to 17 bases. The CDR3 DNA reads TGTGCCTGGAGGGTTCTTTGGAGGAACAATGGCTACACCTTC. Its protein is CAWRVLWRNNGYTF.

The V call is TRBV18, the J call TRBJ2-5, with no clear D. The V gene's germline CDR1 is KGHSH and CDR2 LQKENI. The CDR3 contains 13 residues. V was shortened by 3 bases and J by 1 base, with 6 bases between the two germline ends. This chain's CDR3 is CASSPFIQETQYF. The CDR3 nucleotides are TGTGCCAGCTCACCGTTCATCCAAGAGACCCAGTACTTC.

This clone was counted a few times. The CDR3 DNA reads as TGTGCCAGCAGCCAAGACCCCGGCGCGGGGCGCACAGATACGCAGTATTTT. Residues: CASSQDPGAGRTDTQYF. The chain employs TRBV4-2 and TRBJ2-3; maybe TRBD2 (6 bases). Germline CDR1 and CDR2: LGHNA and YNFKEQ. This CDR3 contains 17 residues. V lost 0 bases and J 1 base, leaving 14 bases between the germline ends.